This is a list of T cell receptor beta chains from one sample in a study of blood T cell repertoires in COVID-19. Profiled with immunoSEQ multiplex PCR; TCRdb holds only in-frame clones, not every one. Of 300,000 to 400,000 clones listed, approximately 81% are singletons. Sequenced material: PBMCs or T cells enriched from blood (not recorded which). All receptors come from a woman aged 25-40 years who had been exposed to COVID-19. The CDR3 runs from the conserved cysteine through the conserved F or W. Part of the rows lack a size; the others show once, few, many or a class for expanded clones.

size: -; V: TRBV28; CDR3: CASNSGTGIYEQYF
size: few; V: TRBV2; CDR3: CASSVERGGRTDTQYF
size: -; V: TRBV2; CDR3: CASPVIGGSETQYF
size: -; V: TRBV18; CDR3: CASSPRQGSHTEAFF
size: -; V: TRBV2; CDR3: CASNTRNTEAFF
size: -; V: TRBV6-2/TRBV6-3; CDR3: CASGPSGEGTDTQYF
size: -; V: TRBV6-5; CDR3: CASSQNTGVREKLFF
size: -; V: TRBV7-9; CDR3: CASSLVDSPNSPLHF
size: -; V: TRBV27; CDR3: CASSFSGYSGNTIYF
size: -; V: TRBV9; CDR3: CASSEDRADSAQHF
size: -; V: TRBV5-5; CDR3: CASSLGRSSGNTIYF
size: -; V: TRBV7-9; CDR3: CASSLSQGSGTIYF
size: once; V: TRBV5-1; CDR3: CASSEGASGYTF
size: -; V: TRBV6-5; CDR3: CASSYDRDEQYF
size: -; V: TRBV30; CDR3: CAWSLSNQPQHF
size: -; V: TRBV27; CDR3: CASSSHIQETQYF
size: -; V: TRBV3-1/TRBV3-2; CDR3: CASSQDLVAGATDTQYF
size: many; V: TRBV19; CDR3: CASRGSTLGNQPQHF
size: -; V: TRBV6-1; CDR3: CASSEEWSSGNTIYF
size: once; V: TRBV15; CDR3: CATSRGSRDENTIYF
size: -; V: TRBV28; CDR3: CASSYQAYNQPQHF
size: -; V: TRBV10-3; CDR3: CAISGGPNAEAFF
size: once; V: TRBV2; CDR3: CASSEARQQLNTEAFF
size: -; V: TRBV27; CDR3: CASRPQGINQPQHF
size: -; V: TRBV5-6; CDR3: CASSLVSRLYEQYF
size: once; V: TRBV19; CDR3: CASSPWDREAPEAFF
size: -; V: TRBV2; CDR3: CASRVLASSTQYF
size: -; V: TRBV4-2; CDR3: CASSLSTSYTGELFF
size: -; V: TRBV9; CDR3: CASSAGTSGRTYNEQFF
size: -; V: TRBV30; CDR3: CAWSSGGGSGANVLTF
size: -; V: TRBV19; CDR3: CASSIDRPTGELFF
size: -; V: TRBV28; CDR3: CASSFPQAGQPQHF
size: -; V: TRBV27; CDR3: CASSPGTYNEQFF
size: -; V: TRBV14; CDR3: CASSQDPWPEQYF
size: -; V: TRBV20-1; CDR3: CSASRSRVLSTEAFF
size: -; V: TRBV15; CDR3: CATSRDSRQQETQYF
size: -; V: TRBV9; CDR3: CASSASGATYNEQFF
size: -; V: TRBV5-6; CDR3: CASSHDGTSKDTQYF
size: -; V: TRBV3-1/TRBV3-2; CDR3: CASTKVRRGDSPLHF
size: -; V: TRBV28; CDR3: CASSPGTASSYEQYF
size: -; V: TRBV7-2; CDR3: CASSPGGYASGEQYF
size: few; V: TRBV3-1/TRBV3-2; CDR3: CASSPTGTEAFF
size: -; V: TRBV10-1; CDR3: CASSPDTRQEVFF
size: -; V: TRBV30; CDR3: CAWRTGTSGRTDTQYF
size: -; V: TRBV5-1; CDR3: CASSRPGTGLYEQYF
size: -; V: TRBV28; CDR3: CASSLQFTEAFF
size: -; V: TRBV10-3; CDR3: CAISGSDRGQREKLFF
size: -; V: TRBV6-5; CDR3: CASSLERDRRNYGYTF
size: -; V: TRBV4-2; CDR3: CASSQVRAGGGNQPQHF
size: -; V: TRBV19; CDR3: CASSLTGYGYTF
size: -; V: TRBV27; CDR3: CASSYVRAYNSPLHF
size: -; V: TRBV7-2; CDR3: CASSLEFRRGMETQYF
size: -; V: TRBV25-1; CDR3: CASSELFPGWEKLFF
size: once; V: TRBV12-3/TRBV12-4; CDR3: CASSVLRGNTIYF